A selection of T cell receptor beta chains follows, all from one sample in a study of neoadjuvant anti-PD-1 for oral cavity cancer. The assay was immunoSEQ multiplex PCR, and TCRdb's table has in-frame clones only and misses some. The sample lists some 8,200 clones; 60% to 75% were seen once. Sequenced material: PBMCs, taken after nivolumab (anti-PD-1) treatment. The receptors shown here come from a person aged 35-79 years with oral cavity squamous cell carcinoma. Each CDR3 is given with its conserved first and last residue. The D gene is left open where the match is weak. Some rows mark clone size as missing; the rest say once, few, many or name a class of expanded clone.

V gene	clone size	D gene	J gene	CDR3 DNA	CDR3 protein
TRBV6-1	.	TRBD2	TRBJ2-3	TGTGCCAGCAGTGGGACTAGCGGGGGGGCAGATACGCAGTATTTT	CASSGTSGGADTQYF
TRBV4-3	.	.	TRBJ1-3	TGCGCCAGCAGCCAAATCGAAGGGACTGGAAACACCATATATTTT	CASSQIEGTGNTIYF
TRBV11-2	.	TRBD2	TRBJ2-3	TGTGCCAGCAGCACCCTCGGACTAGCCCCAGATACGCAGTATTTT	CASSTLGLAPDTQYF
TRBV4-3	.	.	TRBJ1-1	TGCGCCAGCAGCCAATTACTCGGTGGGGGGAATACTGAAGCTTTCTTT	CASSQLLGGGNTEAFF
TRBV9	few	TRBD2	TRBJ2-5	TGTGCCAGCAGCCCCCAAGCGGGGGGGCCCGAGACCCAGTACTTC	CASSPQAGGPETQYF
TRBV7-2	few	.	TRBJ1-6	TGTGCCAGCAGCTTACTGGGGGATTCGGGCAATTCACCCCTCCACTTT	CASSLLGDSGNSPLHF
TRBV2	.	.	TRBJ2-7	TGTGCCAGCAGTGACAGCTTCGAGCAGTACTTC	CASSDSFEQYF
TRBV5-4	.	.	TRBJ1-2	TGTGCCGCAAGGCGTAAGAGGGACTATGGCTACACCTTC	CAARRKRDYGYTF
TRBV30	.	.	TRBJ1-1	TGTGCCTGGAGTAAAGGGAGGCACACTGAAGCTTTCTTT	CAWSKGRHTEAFF
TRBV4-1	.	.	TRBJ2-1	TGCGCCAGCAGCCCGGGGAGCAATGAGCAGTTCTTC	CASSPGSNEQFF
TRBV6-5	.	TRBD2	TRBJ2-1	TGTGCCAGCAGTTACTCTCCTAGCGGCTACAATGAGCAGTTCTTC	CASSYSPSGYNEQFF
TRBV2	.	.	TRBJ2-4	TGTGCCAGCAGTTTACAGGGTGGGAGAGCCAAAAACATTCAGTACTTC	CASSLQGGRAKNIQYF
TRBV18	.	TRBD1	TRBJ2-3	TGTGCCAGCTCGCTGACAGGGGGCCATGGGGATACGCAGTATTTT	CASSLTGGHGDTQYF
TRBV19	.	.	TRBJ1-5	TGTGCCAGTAAGCTCACAGGGTCGAGCAATCAGCCCCAGCATTTT	CASKLTGSSNQPQHF
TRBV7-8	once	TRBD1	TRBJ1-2	TGTGCCAGCAGTCAACAGGGGGCCTCATATGGCTACACCTTC	CASSQQGASYGYTF
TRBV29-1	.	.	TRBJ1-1	TGCAGCGTTGTTCTACAGGAGCGGGGGAACACTAAAGCTTTCTTT	CSVVLQERGNTKAFF
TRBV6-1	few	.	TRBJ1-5	TGTGCCAGCAGTGAAGCGGGTGAGAGCAATCAGCCCCAGCATTTT	CASSEAGESNQPQHF
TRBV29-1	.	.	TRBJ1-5	TGCAGCGTTGGAGGGCAGAACAATCAGCCCCAGCATTTT	CSVGGQNNQPQHF
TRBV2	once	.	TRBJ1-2	TGTGCCAGCAGGAGGGACACCACTAACTATGGCTACACCTTC	CASRRDTTNYGYTF
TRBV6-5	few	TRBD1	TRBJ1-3	TGTGCCAGCAGTTTACTCACAGGGGTCGGAAACACCATATATTTT	CASSLLTGVGNTIYF
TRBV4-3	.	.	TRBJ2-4	TGCGCCAGCAGCCCAGAGAGGGCGGGAAACATTCAGTACTTC	CASSPERAGNIQYF
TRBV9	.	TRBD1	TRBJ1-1	TGTGCCAGCAGCGTAGGGACAGGGATGGGGAACACTGAAGCTTTCTTT	CASSVGTGMGNTEAFF
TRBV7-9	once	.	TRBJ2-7	TGTGCCAGCAGCTTAGGGAGGGGGCATGTTTCCTACGAGCAGTACTTC	CASSLGRGHVSYEQYF
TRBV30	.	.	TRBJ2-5	TGTGCCTGGACCCCGACCCGGGTAGAGACCCAGTACTTC	CAWTPTRVETQYF
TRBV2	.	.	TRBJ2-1	TGTGCCAGCAGTGAAAAGAAGTCCAGGTACAATGAGCAGTTCTTC	CASSEKKSRYNEQFF
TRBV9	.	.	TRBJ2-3	TGTGCCAGCAGCGTAGGCCCCCAGGTAGGCACAGATACGCAGTATTTT	CASSVGPQVGTDTQYF
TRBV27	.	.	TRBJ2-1	TGTGCCAGCAGCTGGGGCTCCTACAATGAGCAGTTCTTC	CASSWGSYNEQFF
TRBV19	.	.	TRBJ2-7	TGTGCCAGTAGTCCGAGACGCAGCGGCTACGAGCAGTACTTC	CASSPRRSGYEQYF
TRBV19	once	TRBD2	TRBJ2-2	TGTGCCAGTAGAGCTAGCGGGGGGAACACCGGGGAGCTGTTTTTT	CASRASGGNTGELFF
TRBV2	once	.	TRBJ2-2	TGTGCCAGCAGAGGGGACATTCACACCGGGGAGCTGTTTTTT	CASRGDIHTGELFF
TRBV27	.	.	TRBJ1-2	TGTGCCAGCAGTTTATCGTACCAAGGGGGGGTCTATGGCTACACCTTC	CASSLSYQGGVYGYTF
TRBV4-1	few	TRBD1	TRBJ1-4	TGCGCCAGCAGCCGGGGACAGGGGGACCGCACTAATGAAAAACTGTTTTTT	CASSRGQGDRTNEKLFF
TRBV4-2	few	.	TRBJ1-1	TGTGCCAGCAGCCAGCCTCAGGGGATCCCTGAAGCTTTCTTT	CASSQPQGIPEAFF
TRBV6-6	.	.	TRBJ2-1	TGTGCCAGCAGTTACCGCGTCGGGGACTTTGGGGCTGAGCAGTTCTTC	CASSYRVGDFGAEQFF
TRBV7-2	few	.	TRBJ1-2	TGTGCCAGCAGCTCTGCAGGGAACGGCTACACCTTC	CASSSAGNGYTF
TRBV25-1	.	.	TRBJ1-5	TGTGCCAGCAGTGAATCGCATAGCAATCAGCCCCAGCATTTT	CASSESHSNQPQHF
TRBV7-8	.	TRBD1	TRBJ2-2	TGTGCCAGCAGCTTAGATGGACAGGGACTCTTCTCGGAGCTGTTTTTT	CASSLDGQGLFSELFF
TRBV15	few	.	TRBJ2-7	TGTGCCACCAGCAGAGATCGAGGCTCGACCTCCTACGAGCAGTACTTC	CATSRDRGSTSYEQYF
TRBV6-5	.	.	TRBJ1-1	TGTGCCAGCAGTAGTGGGGGGACGAACACTGAAGCTTTCTTT	CASSSGGTNTEAFF
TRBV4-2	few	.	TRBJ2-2	TGTGCCAGCAGCCGGGCCGGGGACACCGGGGAGCTGTTTTTT	CASSRAGDTGELFF
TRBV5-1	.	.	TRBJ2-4	TGCGCCAGCAGCTTGGCGGACAGACCCCCGGACATTCAGTACTTC	CASSLADRPPDIQYF
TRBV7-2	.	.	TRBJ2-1	TGTGCCAGCAGCTTAAATGGGGGTGGGGGCAATGAGCAGTTCTTC	CASSLNGGGGNEQFF
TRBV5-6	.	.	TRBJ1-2	TGTGCCAGCAGCTTGGATTTGGGAACCTATGGCTACACCTTC	CASSLDLGTYGYTF
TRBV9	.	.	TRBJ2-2	TGTGCCAGCAGCGTAGTCGACAGCTCGCCCGGGGAGCTGTTTTTT	CASSVVDSSPGELFF
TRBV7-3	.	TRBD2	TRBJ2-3	TGTGCCAGCAGCTCAGGACTAGCCTACACAGATACGCAGTATTTT	CASSSGLAYTDTQYF
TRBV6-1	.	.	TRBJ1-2	TGTGCCAGCAGTGAAGAGGAGGGAGGTTCCTATGGCTACACCTTC	CASSEEEGGSYGYTF
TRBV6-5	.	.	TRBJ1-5	TGTGCCAGCAGTTTGGCATATAGCAATCAGCCCCAGCATTTT	CASSLAYSNQPQHF
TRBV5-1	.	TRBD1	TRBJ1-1	TGCGCCAGCAGCTCCGGGACAGGGGGCGCGTGGACTGAAGCTTTCTTT	CASSSGTGGAWTEAFF
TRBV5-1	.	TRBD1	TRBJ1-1	TGCGCCAGCAGCCCCGGACAGGTGAACACTGAAGCTTTCTTT	CASSPGQVNTEAFF
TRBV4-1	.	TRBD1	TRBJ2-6	TGCGCCAGCAGCCAAGAATTGCCGGGACAGGGGCGCGGCGGGGGGGCCAACGTCCTGACTTTC	CASSQELPGQGRGGGANVLTF
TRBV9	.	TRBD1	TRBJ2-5	TGTGCCAGCAGCGCCGGGACAGGGATGGAAGAGACCCAGTACTTC	CASSAGTGMEETQYF
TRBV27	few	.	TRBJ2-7	TGTGCCACCAGGGGGGGCTACGAGCAGTACTTC	CATRGGYEQYF
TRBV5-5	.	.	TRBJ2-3	TGTGCCAGCAGCGATGGCCCTCCGACAGATACGCAGTATTTT	CASSDGPPTDTQYF
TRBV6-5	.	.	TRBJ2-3	TGTGCCAGCAGTTACTCCGGGGGCCGCCGTGGGGATACGCAGTATTTT	CASSYSGGRRGDTQYF
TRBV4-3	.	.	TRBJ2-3	TGCGCCAGCAGCCAAGAGGGGCAGGTGGGGGGCGCAGATACGCAGTATTTT	CASSQEGQVGGADTQYF